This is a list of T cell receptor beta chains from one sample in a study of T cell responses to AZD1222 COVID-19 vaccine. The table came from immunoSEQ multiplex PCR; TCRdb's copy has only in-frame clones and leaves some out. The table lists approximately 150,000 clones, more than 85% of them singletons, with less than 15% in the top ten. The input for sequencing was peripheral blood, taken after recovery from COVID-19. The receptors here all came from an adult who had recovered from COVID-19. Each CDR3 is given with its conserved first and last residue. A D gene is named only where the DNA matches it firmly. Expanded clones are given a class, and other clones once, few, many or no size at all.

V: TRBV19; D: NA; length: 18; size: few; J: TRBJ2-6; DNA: TGTGCCAGTAGTTCCCAAGGTGACGCCAGCTCTGGGGCCAACGTCCTGACTTTC; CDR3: CASSSQGDASSGANVLTF
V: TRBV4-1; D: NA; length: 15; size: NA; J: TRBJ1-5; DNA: TGCGCCAGCAGCCATGGGCGGGGCAGCAATCAGCCCCAGCATTTT; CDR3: CASSHGRGSNQPQHF
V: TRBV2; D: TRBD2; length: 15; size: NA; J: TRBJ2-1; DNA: TGTGCCAGCAGAGCGACTAGCGGGGTTTACAATGAGCAGTTCTTC; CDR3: CASRATSGVYNEQFF
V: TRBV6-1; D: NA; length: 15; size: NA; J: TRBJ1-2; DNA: TGTGCCAGCAGTGAAAGGCTTAGGGTTCCAAGTCGCTACACCTTC; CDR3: CASSERLRVPSRYTF
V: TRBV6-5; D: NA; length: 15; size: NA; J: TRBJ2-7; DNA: TGTGCCAGCAGGGAGAGAAATACAGTTTCCTACGAGCAGTACTTC; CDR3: CASRERNTVSYEQYF
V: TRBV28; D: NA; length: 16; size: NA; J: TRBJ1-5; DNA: TGTGCCAGCAGTTCCCCCGGGGCTAGTAGCAATCAGCCCCAGCATTTT; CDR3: CASSSPGASSNQPQHF
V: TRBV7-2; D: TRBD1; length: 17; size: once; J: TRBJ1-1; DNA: TGTGCCAGCAGCCCCGAACTACAGGGGCGGCAGAACACTGAAGCTTTCTTT; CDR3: CASSPELQGRQNTEAFF
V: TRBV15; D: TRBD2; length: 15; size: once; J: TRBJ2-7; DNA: TGTGCCACCAGCAGAGATCTAGGGACTAGCTACGAGCAGTACTTC; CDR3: CATSRDLGTSYEQYF
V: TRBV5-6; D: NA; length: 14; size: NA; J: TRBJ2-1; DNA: TGTGCCAGCAGCTTGTTGGTCTCCTACAATGAGCAGTTCTTC; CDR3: CASSLLVSYNEQFF
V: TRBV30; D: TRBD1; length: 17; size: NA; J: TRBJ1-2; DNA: TGTGCCTGGAGTGGAGGTAACAGGGGGCTTACGAACTATGGCTACACCTTC; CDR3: CAWSGGNRGLTNYGYTF
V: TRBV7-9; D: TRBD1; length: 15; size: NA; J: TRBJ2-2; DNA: TGTGCCAGCAGCTGGACAGGCAGGAACACCGGGGAGCTGTTTTTT; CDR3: CASSWTGRNTGELFF
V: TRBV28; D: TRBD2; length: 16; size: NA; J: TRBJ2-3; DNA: TGTGCCAGCAGTCCCGGGGCTAGCGGGAGCACAGATACGCAGTATTTT; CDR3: CASSPGASGSTDTQYF
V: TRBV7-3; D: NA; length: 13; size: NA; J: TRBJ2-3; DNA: TGTGCCAGCAGCTTAGGGGACACAGATACGCAGTATTTT; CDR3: CASSLGDTDTQYF
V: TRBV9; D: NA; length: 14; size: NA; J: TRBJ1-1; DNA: TGTGCCAGCAGCGTGGAGGGGATGGACACTGAAGCTTTCTTT; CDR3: CASSVEGMDTEAFF
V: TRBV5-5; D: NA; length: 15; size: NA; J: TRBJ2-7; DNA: TGTGCCAGCAGCAATTACGGGGGGCCCTCCTACGAGCAGTACTTC; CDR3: CASSNYGGPSYEQYF
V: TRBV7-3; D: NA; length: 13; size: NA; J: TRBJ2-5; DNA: TGTGCCAGCAGCCCTAACCCGAGGGAGACCCAGTACTTC; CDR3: CASSPNPRETQYF
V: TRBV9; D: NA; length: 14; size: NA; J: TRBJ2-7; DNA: TGTGCCAGCAGCGTAGGAGGCAGCCCCTACGAGCAGTACTTC; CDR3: CASSVGGSPYEQYF
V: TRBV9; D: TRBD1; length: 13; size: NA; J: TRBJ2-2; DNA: TGTGCCAGCAGCTCCAGGGGGCGGGGGGAGCTGTTTTTT; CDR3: CASSSRGRGELFF
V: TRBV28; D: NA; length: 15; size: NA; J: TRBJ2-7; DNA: TGTGCCAGCAGTTTCGACGGGGGTACCTTCTACGAGCAGTACTTC; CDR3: CASSFDGGTFYEQYF
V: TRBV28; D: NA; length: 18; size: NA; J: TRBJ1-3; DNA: TGTGCCAGCAGTTGGGCCCCGGGCAGGCGGAGCTCTGGAAACACCATATATTTT; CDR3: CASSWAPGRRSSGNTIYF
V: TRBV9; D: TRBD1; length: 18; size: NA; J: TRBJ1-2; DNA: TGTGCCAGCAGCATCAGACCGGGACAGGGACCGTCCCCCTATGGCTACACCTTC; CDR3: CASSIRPGQGPSPYGYTF
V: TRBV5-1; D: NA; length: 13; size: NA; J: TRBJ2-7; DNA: TGCGCCAGCAGCCCGGCGATAGGCTACGAGCAGTACTTC; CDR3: CASSPAIGYEQYF
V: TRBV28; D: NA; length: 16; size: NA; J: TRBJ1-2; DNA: TGTGCCAGCACCCCAAGGCGAGGGGTTGCTAACTATGGCTACACCTTC; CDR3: CASTPRRGVANYGYTF
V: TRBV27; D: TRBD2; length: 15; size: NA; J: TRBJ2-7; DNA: TGTGCCAGCAGTTTATGGGGAGGGCCCTCCTACGAGCAGTACTTC; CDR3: CASSLWGGPSYEQYF
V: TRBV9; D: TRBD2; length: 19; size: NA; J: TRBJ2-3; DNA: TGTGCCAGCAGCATTCTAGCGGGAGGGCCTCGGCTGCCCCCAGATACGCAGTATTTT; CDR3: CASSILAGGPRLPPDTQYF
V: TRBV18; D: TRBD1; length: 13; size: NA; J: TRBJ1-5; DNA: TGTGCCAGCTCACCCGACAGGGATCAGCCCCAGCATTTT; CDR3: CASSPDRDQPQHF
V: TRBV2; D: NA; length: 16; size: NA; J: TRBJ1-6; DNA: TGTGCCAGCAGGAGGGTCGATCCAGGTGATAATTCACCCCTCCACTTT; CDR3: CASRRVDPGDNSPLHF
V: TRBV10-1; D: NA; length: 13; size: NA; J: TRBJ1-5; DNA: TGCGCCAGCCCGTTGGAGGACATTCGTCCCCAGCATTTT; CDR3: CASPLEDIRPQHF
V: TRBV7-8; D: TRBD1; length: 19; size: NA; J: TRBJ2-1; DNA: TGTGCCAGCAGCTTAGGCCCCGGGACAGGGGGGCTCTTGGGGAATGAGCAGTTCTTC; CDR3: CASSLGPGTGGLLGNEQFF
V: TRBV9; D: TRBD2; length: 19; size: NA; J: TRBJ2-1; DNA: TGTGCCAGCAGCGTGGCGGGGACTAGCGGGGGGAGCTCCTACAATGAGCAGTTCTTC; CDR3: CASSVAGTSGGSSYNEQFF
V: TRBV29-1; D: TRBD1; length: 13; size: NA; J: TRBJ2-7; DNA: TGCAGCGTAGGACAGGGAAACTACTACGAGCAGTACTTC; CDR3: CSVGQGNYYEQYF
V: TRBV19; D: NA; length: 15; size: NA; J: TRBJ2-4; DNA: TGTGCCAGTAGTCCGGGACCTCCGGCCAAAAACATTCAGTACTTC; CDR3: CASSPGPPAKNIQYF
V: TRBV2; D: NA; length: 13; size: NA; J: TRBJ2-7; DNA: TGTGCCAGCAGTGGGTTAGGAGCCTACGAGCAGTACTTC; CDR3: CASSGLGAYEQYF
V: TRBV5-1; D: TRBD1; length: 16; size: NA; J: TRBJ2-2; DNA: TGCGCCAGCAGGCCTCGACAGGGGGCGAGCACCGGGGAGCTGTTTTTT; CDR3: CASRPRQGASTGELFF
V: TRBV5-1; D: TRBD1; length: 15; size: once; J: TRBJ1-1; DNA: TGCGCCAGCAGCTTGTTGGAAGGGGGCGGCACTGAAGCTTTCTTT; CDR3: CASSLLEGGGTEAFF